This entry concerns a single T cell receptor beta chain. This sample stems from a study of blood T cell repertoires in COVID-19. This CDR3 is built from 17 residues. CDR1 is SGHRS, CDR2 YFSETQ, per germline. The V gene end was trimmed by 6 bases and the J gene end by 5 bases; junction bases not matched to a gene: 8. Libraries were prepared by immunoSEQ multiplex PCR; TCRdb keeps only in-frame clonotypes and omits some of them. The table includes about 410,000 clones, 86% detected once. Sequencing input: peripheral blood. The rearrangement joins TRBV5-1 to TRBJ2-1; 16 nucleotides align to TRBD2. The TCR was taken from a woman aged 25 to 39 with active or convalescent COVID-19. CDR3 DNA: TGCGCCAGCACCCCTTCGGGACTAGCGGGAGGGGACAATGAGCAGTTCTTC. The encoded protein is CASTPSGLAGGDNEQFF.